This TCR beta chain was sequenced during a study of early T cells in non-severe SARS-CoV-2 infection. Study as a whole: The sequenced material was bulk RNA from unsorted whole blood, and its chains were unpaired.

Unique molecular identifiers tagged individual cDNA molecules. TCRdb reprocessed the 5' RACE reads with MiXCR, giving one entry per CDR3 protein. The sample includes tens of thousands of distinct CDR3 sequences, more than 9% of them seen just once. General observations from the study: Private and CD4 specificities were missed by VDJdb matching, skewed to anti-spike CD8.

With 4 bases removed from V and 4 bases from J, the gap between germline ends came to 9 bases. The CDR3 totals 13 residues. The germline gives CDR1 SGHDN, CDR2 FVKESK. This clonotype was seen more than once but under ten times. Its matching antigen is unknown. The rearrangement joins TRBV14 to TRBJ2-3; D is ambiguous. Specimen: whole blood, collected at baseline. This TCR was sampled from an adult who was a healthcare worker with PCR-confirmed SARS-CoV-2 infection or an uninfected control (not recorded which). The CDR3 DNA reads TGTGCCAGCAGCCCTCGACTCGCAGATACGCAGTATTTT. This gives the protein CASSPRLADTQYF.